Below are 23 T cell receptor beta chains sequenced from a single sample in a study of T cell responses to AZD1222 COVID-19 vaccine. Measured with immunoSEQ multiplex PCR; TCRdb has only the in-frame clones, and not every one. The sample carries about 94,000 clones, 85% recorded once. The sequencing used peripheral blood, collected 28 days after the second AZD1222 dose. The receptors were sampled from an adult who received the AZD1222 COVID-19 vaccine.

The J gene is TRBJ2-2, the V gene TRBV11-3; D is undetermined. V shed 2 bases and J shed 0 bases, with 1 base lying between them. The CDR3 is 13 residues long. The germline V gene encodes CDR1 SGHNT and CDR2 YENEEA. CDR3 bases: TGTGCCAGCAGCTTAACGAACACCGGGGAGCTGTTTTTT. This translates into CASSLTNTGELFF.

The chain couples TRBV2 to TRBJ2-3; TRBD2 matches at 7 bases. V dropped 4 bases and J dropped 3; count of bases not matched to a gene: 7. Germline CDR1 and CDR2: SNHLY and FYNNEI. CDR3 length: 15 residues. CDR3: CASSVVGGPTDTQYF. The CDR3 DNA reads TGTGCCAGCAGTGTGGTGGGAGGGCCTACAGATACGCAGTATTTT.

V gene TRBV2 combines with J gene TRBJ1-2; tentatively, D is TRBD1 (6 bases). Trimming cost V 5 bases and J 6 bases, with 16 bases left between them. This CDR3 contains 14 residues. Germline V gives CDR1 SNHLY, CDR2 FYNNEI. This chain's CDR3 is CASSPTGPRDGYTF. Here the CDR3 DNA reads TGTGCCAGCAGTCCTACAGGGCCTCGCGATGGCTACACCTTC.

Remarks on this clone: It is unclear where the CDR3 begins or ends on the DNA, so no DNA is shown, and the CDR3 is as TCRdb lists it. The chain combines TRBV9 with TRBJ2-1; the listed D gene, TRBD1, was not tested against the DNA. The V gene's germline CDR1 is SGDLS and CDR2 YYNGEE. Both ends counted, the CDR3 spans 13 residues. The CDR3 region is CASSVAPGTGPFF.

This chain uses TRBV5-4 with TRBJ2-2, with TRBD2 matching over 7 bases. This CDR3 has 15 amino acids. Germline V gene lookup returns CDR1 SGHNT and CDR2 YYREEE (reference sequence). Trimming took 4 bases from V and 1 from J; bases not matched to a gene: 4. This chain's CDR3 is CASSPREGNTGELFF. CDR3 DNA sequence: TGTGCCAGCAGCCCAAGGGAGGGGAACACCGGGGAGCTGTTTTTT.

The chain joins TRBV7-6 to TRBJ1-5; 7 bases agree with TRBD1. The CDR3 has 15 amino acids. After removal of 1 base from V and 7 bases from J, the junction contained 7 bases not matched to a gene. From germline, CDR1 is SGHVS and CDR2 FNYEAQ. The CDR3 coding sequence is TGTGCCAGCAGCTTAGGGTCGGCAGGGGGGCAGCCCCAGCATTTT. As protein: CASSLGSAGGQPQHF.

This chain links TRBV28 with TRBJ2-1, with a tentative D call TRBD2 (6 bases). V gave up 7 bases and J gave up 0 bases, with 16 bases separating them. The CDR3 is 16 residues long. Germline V CDR1 and CDR2: MDHEN, SYDVKM. The CDR3 is CASTVYGSGSYNEQFF. The CDR3, as DNA: TGTGCCAGCACCGTCTACGGTAGCGGCTCCTACAATGAGCAGTTCTTC.

This clone was seen a few times. The J gene is TRBJ2-7, the V gene TRBV11-2, with D possibly called TRBD1 or TRBD2 (7 bases each). V was trimmed by 5 bases and J by 6 bases, leaving 14 bases between them. Germline V gene lookup returns CDR1 SGHAT and CDR2 FQNNGV. This CDR3 is built from 13 residues. CDR3 in amino acids: CASSNRGGSEQYF. Here the CDR3 DNA reads TGTGCCAGCAGCAACAGGGGAGGGAGCGAGCAGTACTTC.

This chain joins TRBV3-1 (or the pseudogene TRBV3-2) and TRBJ1-2; 9 nucleotides align to TRBD1. This CDR3 contains 15 residues. The V and J ends lost 6 bases and 7 bases, in that order; junction bases with no gene match: 12. Germline CDR1 and CDR2: LGHDT and YNNKEL (reference sequence). CDR3 amino acids: CASSPITGGSGGYTF. CDR3 nucleotide sequence: TGTGCCAGCAGTCCTATCACAGGGGGCTCGGGTGGCTACACCTTC.

This clone was seen a few times. The chain employs TRBV7-5 and TRBJ1-5; the table gives TRBD1 as D, unverified against the DNA. TRBV7-5 is deemed a pseudogene. CDR3 length equals 14 residues. This chain's CDR3 is CARSSTGSNQPQHF. In DNA, the CDR3 is TGTGCCAGAAGCTCGACAGGGAGCAATCAGCCCCAGCATTTT.

Note on this clone: At the DNA level, this CDR3 is encoded by other sequences in the same sample as well. As DNA, the CDR3 is TGTGCCAGCAGCCCCCCGGGAGGATACGAGCAGTACTTC. It specifies CASSPPGGYEQYF. The chain couples TRBV13 to TRBJ2-7; TRBD2 aligns across 7 bases. The germline V gene has CDR1 PRHDT and CDR2 FYEKMQ (reference sequence). CDR3 size: 13 residues. The J segment lost 4 bases and the V segment lost 5 bases, leaving 5 bases of the junction unmatched.

The gene calls are TRBV5-1 and TRBJ1-2; D is possibly TRBD1 (6 bases). Germline CDR1 reads SGHRS; CDR2 reads YFSETQ. The CDR3 sequence is 15 residues long. V dropped 4 bases and J dropped 3 bases, with 16 bases sitting between them. CDR3 region: CASSQGQPTYYGYTF. The DNA for the CDR3 is TGCGCCAGCAGCCAAGGACAGCCGACCTACTATGGCTACACCTTC. The full variable domain, its missing parts supplied by reference TRBV5-1 and TRBJ1-2, is KAGVTQTPRYLIKTRGQQVTLSCSPISGHRSVSWYQQTPGQGLQFLFEYFSETQRNKGNFPGRFSGRQFSNSRSEMNVSTLELGDSALYLCASSQGQPTYYGYTFGSGTRLTVV.

The V call is TRBV5-1, the J call TRBJ2-7, with D hard to call. The CDR3 covers 15 residues. The V gene lost 0 bases and the J gene lost 0 bases, with 10 bases spanning the gap. Germline values: CDR1 SGHRS, CDR2 YFSETQ. CDR3 sequence (DNA): TGCGCCAGCAGCTTGGCAACGGATAGCTCCTACGAGCAGTACTTC. This gives the protein CASSLATDSSYEQYF.

The chain is built from TRBV19 and TRBJ1-1; 9 positions agree with TRBD1. V trimming: 5 bases; J trimming: 4 bases; junction bases outside the gene matches: 8. Germline values: CDR1 LNHDA, CDR2 SQIVND (reference sequence). CDR3 length: 15 residues. CDR3 protein: CASSPPDRGGTEAFF. CDR3 DNA sequence: TGTGCCAGTAGTCCCCCGGACAGGGGCGGCACTGAAGCTTTCTTT.

J is TRBJ1-2 and V is TRBV11-2; D not resolved. The CDR3 length is 13 residues. Germline CDR1 is SGHAT and CDR2 is FQNNGV. V dropped 1 base and J dropped 5 bases, with 8 bases sitting between them. The CDR3 loop is CASSLGLGYGYTF. The CDR3 nucleotides are TGTGCCAGCAGCTTAGGTTTAGGTTATGGCTACACCTTC.

This chain connects TRBV5-1 to TRBJ1-3; the D is unclear. The V gene lost 0 bases and the J gene lost 0 bases, with 13 bases spanning the gap. Germline lookup yields CDR1 SGHRS and CDR2 YFSETQ. The CDR3 covers 17 residues. This chain's CDR3 is CASSLAPALNSGNTIYF. The CDR3 DNA reads as TGCGCCAGCAGCTTGGCCCCGGCCCTAAACTCTGGAAACACCATATATTTT.

This clone was recorded only once. This chain connects TRBV7-6 to TRBJ2-5; D gene ambiguous. The CDR3 has 15 amino acids. The germline V gene encodes CDR1 SGHVS and CDR2 FNYEAQ. Trimming took off 3 bases at V and 5 bases at J, with 16 bases between the two ends. DNA for the CDR3: TGTGCCAGCAGCTTGGTATGGAGTATGCTGGAGACCCAGTACTTC. Translated: CASSLVWSMLETQYF.

The genes are TRBV7-9 and TRBJ1-5; D is possibly TRBD1 (5 bases). Deletions cut 4 bases from V and 2 bases from J, with 15 bases between. CDR3 size: 16 residues. Germline values: CDR1 SEHNR, CDR2 FQNEAQ (reference sequence). The CDR3 sequence: CASSSSGGWGNQPQHF. In DNA, the CDR3 is TGTGCCAGCAGCTCCAGCGGGGGGTGGGGCAATCAGCCCCAGCATTTT.

The rearrangement joins TRBV3-1 (or the pseudogene TRBV3-2) to TRBJ1-6; possible D gene TRBD1, 6 bases. Trimming removed 5 bases from V and 4 bases from J, with 9 bases in between. The CDR3 is made up of 14 amino acids. Looked up from germline, CDR1 is LGHDT and CDR2 is YNNKEL (reference sequence). The DNA for the CDR3 is TGTGCCAGCAGCGGGGGGCTGTATAATTCACCCCTCCACTTT. Protein product: CASSGGLYNSPLHF.

V and J are TRBV7-2 and TRBJ2-1; D is undetermined. Germline values: CDR1 SGHTA, CDR2 FQGNSA. The length of the CDR3 is 15 residues. With 7 bases removed from V and 1 base from J, the gap between germline ends came to 14 bases. CDR3 residues: CASTSSSMSYNEQFF. As DNA, the CDR3 is TGTGCCAGCACCTCAAGCAGTATGTCCTACAATGAGCAGTTCTTC.

This clone was seen only once. V is TRBV13 and J is TRBJ2-3; 7 bases map to TRBD2. The germline V gene encodes CDR1 PRHDT and CDR2 FYEKMQ (reference sequence). The length of the CDR3 is 16 residues. J was trimmed by 5 bases and V by 5 bases; bases with no gene match: 13. This CDR3 reads CASSPPEASGQDTQYF. CDR3 coding DNA: TGTGCCAGCAGCCCCCCCGAGGCTAGCGGCCAAGATACGCAGTATTTT.

The chain has TRBV5-1 and TRBJ1-2, with 9 nucleotides matching TRBD1. Germline trimming cut 4 bases from V and 3 bases from J; bases unmatched to any gene: 4. The CDR3 covers 14 residues. The germline CDR1 and CDR2 sequences are SGHRS and YFSETQ. Here the CDR3 reads CASSGTGPYYGYTF. The CDR3 DNA reads TGCGCCAGCAGCGGGACAGGGCCTTACTATGGCTACACCTTC.

This clone showed up just a few times. The chain combines TRBV7-3 with TRBJ1-1; D remains ambiguous. This CDR3 is 15 amino acids long. V was pared by 1 base and J by 3 bases, with 12 bases between. Per germline, CDR1 SGHTA and CDR2 FQGTGA. This CDR3 reads CASSLIGLGDTEAFF. CDR3 DNA: TGTGCCAGCAGCTTAATAGGGTTAGGCGACACTGAAGCTTTCTTT.